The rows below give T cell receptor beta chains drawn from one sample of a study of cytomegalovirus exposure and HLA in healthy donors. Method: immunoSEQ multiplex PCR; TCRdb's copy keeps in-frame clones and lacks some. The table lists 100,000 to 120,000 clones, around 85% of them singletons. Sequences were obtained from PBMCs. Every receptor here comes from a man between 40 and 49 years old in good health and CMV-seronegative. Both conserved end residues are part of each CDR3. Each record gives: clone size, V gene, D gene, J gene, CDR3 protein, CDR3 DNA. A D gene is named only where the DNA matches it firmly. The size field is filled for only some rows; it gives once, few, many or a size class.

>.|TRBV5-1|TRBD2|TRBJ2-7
CASSTIGGAREQYF
TGCGCCAGCAGTACGATCGGGGGGGCGAGGGAGCAGTACTTC
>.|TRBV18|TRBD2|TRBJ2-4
CASSPPSGTSGGLLAKNIQYF
TGTGCCAGCTCACCACCCTCAGGGACTAGCGGGGGACTTCTAGCCAAAAACATTCAGTACTTC
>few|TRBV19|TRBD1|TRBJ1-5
CASSMPTGQITGQPQHF
TGTGCCAGTAGTATGCCAACGGGACAGATAACGGGTCAGCCCCAGCATTTT
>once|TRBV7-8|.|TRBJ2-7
CASSLAHRDYEQYF
TGTGCCAGCAGCTTAGCGCACAGGGACTACGAGCAGTACTTC
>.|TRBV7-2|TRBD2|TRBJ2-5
CASSPLSFTRGAVLETQYF
TGTGCCAGCAGCCCACTGTCCTTTACGCGGGGGGCGGTATTAGAGACCCAGTACTTC
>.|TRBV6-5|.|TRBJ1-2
CASSARDWNYGYTF
TGTGCCAGCAGTGCCCGGGACTGGAACTATGGCTACACCTTC
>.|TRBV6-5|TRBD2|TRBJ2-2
CASSSLAGRNTGELFF
TGTGCCAGCAGTTCGCTAGCGGGGAGAAACACCGGGGAGCTGTTTTTT
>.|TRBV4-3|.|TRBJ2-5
CASSQTGHMETQYF
TGCGCCAGCAGCCAAACCGGACATATGGAGACCCAGTACTTC
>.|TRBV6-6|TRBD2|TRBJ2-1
CASSYPQAGWGNEQFF
TGTGCCAGCAGTTACCCTCAAGCGGGGTGGGGGAATGAGCAGTTCTTC
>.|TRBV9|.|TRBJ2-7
CASSGGTPSYEQYF
TGTGCCAGCAGCGGAGGGACTCCCTCCTACGAGCAGTACTTC
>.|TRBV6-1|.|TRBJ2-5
CASSGRARLETQYF
TGTGCCAGCAGTGGGCGTGCTAGGCTGGAGACCCAGTACTTC
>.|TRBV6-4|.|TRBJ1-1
CATSRGSEAFF
TGTGCCACTTCCAGGGGTTCTGAAGCTTTCTTT
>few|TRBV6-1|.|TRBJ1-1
CASSADSRLAFF
TGTGCCAGCAGTGCCGACTCCCGGTTAGCTTTCTTT
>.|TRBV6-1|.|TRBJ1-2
CASSEGLQGSYGYTF
TGTGCCAGCAGTGAAGGGCTACAGGGTAGTTATGGCTACACCTTC
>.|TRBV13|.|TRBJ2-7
CASSLTGRVGEQYF
TGTGCCAGCAGCTTAACGGGCAGGGTAGGCGAGCAGTACTTC
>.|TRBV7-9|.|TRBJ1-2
CASSLEVDRRYGYTF
TGTGCCAGCAGCTTAGAGGTCGACAGACGGTATGGCTACACCTTC
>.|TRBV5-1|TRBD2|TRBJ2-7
CASSLSGGSYEQYF
TGCGCCAGCAGCTTGAGCGGGGGATCCTACGAGCAGTACTTC
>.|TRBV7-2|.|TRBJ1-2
CASSSTGPYGYTF
TGTGCCAGCAGCTCCACGGGTCCCTATGGCTACACCTTC
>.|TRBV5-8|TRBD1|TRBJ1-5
CASSLQGTSNQPQHF
TGTGCCAGCAGCTTACAGGGGACAAGCAATCAGCCCCAGCATTTT
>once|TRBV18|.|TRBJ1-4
CASSLIGSTNEKLFF
TGTGCCAGCTCATTAATCGGGTCAACTAATGAAAAACTGTTTTTT
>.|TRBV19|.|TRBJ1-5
CASSTGYSGNNQPQHF
TGTGCCAGTAGTACCGGGTATAGTGGTAACAATCAGCCCCAGCATTTT
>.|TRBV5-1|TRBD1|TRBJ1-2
CASRPLPGTGGYTF
TGCGCCAGCAGACCCCTTCCCGGGACAGGGGGCTACACCTTC
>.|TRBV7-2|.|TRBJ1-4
CASSLESGVANEKLFF
TGTGCCAGCAGCTTAGAATCAGGCGTTGCTAATGAAAAACTGTTTTTT
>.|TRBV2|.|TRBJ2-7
CASSVVPDYEQYF
TGTGCCAGCAGTGTTGTCCCAGACTACGAGCAGTACTTC
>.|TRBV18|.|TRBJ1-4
CASSTTVNEKLFF
TGTGCCAGCTCAACCACGGTGAATGAAAAACTGTTTTTT
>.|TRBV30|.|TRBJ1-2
CAWSTIDGIHYGYTF
TGTGCCTGGAGTACAATAGACGGGATTCACTATGGCTACACCTTC
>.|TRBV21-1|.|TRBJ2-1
CASSRIPGVAGGYNEQFF
TGTGCCAGCAGCAGAATACCGGGGGTAGCGGGGGGGTACAATGAGCAGTTCTTC
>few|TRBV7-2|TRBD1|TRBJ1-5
CASSPTGVGNQPQHF
TGTGCCAGCAGCCCTACAGGGGTGGGAAATCAGCCCCAGCATTTT
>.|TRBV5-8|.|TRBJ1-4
CASSLRVATNEKLFF
TGTGCCAGCAGCCTCAGGGTTGCAACTAATGAAAAACTGTTTTTT
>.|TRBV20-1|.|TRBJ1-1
CSASSGGTAFF
TGCAGTGCTAGTTCCGGGGGAACGGCTTTCTTT
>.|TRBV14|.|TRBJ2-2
CASSFRLANTGELFF
TGTGCCAGCAGCTTTCGTCTAGCGAACACCGGGGAGCTGTTTTTT
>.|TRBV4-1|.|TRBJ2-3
CASSQSFSGTWADTQYF
TGCGCCAGCAGCCAAAGCTTCTCCGGGACATGGGCAGATACGCAGTATTTT
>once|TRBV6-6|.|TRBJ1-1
CASSYQGSNPPEAFF
TGTGCCAGCAGTTACCAGGGGAGTAACCCGCCTGAAGCTTTCTTT
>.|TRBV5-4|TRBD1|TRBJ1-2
CASSSGQGGGYTF
TGTGCCAGCAGCTCCGGACAGGGAGGAGGCTACACCTTC
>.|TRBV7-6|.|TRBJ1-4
CASAMRPGTDEKLFF
TGTGCCAGCGCTATGAGGCCGGGAACAGATGAAAAACTGTTTTTT
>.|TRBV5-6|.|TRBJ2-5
CASTFWAQETQYF
TGTGCCAGCACCTTCTGGGCACAAGAGACCCAGTACTTC
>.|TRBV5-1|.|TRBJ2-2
CASSFQGGNTGELFF
TGCGCCAGCAGCTTTCAGGGGGGGAACACCGGGGAGCTGTTTTTT
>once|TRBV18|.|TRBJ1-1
CASSLSGDTEAFF
TGTGCCAGCTCACTCTCGGGGGACACTGAAGCTTTCTTT
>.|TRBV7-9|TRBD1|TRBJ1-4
CASSLNRGFGGEKLFF
TGTGCCAGCAGCCTCAACAGGGGGTTTGGAGGCGAAAAACTGTTTTTT
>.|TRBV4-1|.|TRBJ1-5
CASSLGADQPQHF
TGCGCCAGCAGCCTGGGGGCAGATCAGCCCCAGCATTTT
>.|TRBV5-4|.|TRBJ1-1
CASSLGEQGRAEAFF
TGTGCCAGCAGCTTGGGAGAGCAGGGGAGGGCTGAAGCTTTCTTT
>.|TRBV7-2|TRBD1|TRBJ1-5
CASSQQGGNQPQHF
TGTGCCAGCAGCCAGCAGGGGGGCAATCAGCCCCAGCATTTT
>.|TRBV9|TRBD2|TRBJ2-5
CASSVGLLAGGQETQYF
TGTGCCAGCAGCGTAGGGTTGCTAGCGGGGGGCCAAGAGACCCAGTACTTC
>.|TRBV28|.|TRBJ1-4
CASSSPSGANEKLFF
TGTGCCAGCAGTTCCCCATCCGGGGCTAATGAAAAACTGTTTTTT
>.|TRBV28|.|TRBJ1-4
CASSLSGRDEKLFF
TGTGCCAGCAGTCTGTCCGGGAGGGATGAAAAACTGTTTTTT
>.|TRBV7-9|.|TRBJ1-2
CASSYGGARGSGYTF
TGTGCCAGCAGCTATGGGGGGGCAAGGGGGTCCGGCTACACCTTC
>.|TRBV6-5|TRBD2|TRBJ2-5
CASSLTSGAPGTQYF
TGTGCCAGCAGTTTGACTAGCGGGGCCCCCGGGACCCAGTACTTC
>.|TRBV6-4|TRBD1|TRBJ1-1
CASSRTGGTEAFF
TGTGCCAGCAGCCGTACAGGGGGCACTGAAGCTTTCTTT
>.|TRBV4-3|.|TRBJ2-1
CASSSLTWAEQFF
TGCGCCAGCAGCTCCCTGACCTGGGCAGAGCAGTTCTTC
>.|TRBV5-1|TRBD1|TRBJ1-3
CASSPTGTGNTIYF
TGCGCCAGCAGCCCGACAGGGACGGGAAACACCATATATTTT